The rows below give T cell receptor beta chains drawn from one sample of a study of OX40 agonist ivuxolimab in advanced cancers. Clones were read by immunoSEQ multiplex PCR, and TCRdb kept only the in-frame ones, dropping some. Of fewer than 85,000 clones in the sample, roughly 85% are singletons; the top ten hold less than 2.5%. Sequenced material: CD4+ or CD8+ T cells sorted from blood, taken in a trial of the OX40 agonist ivuxolimab. The receptors shown here come from an adult with an advanced solid tumor such as melanoma, head and neck, liver or kidney cancer. Each CDR3 is given with its conserved first and last residue. D genes are given only for firm matches. Not all rows give a size; the values are once, few, many and, for expanded clones, a class.

-	few	TRBV10-3	TRBJ1-5	CAISELGNQPQHF	TGTGCCATCAGTGAACTAGGCAATCAGCCCCAGCATTTT
-	medium-sized	TRBV7-2	TRBJ1-1	CASSLARVNTEAFF	TGTGCCAGCAGCTTAGCCAGGGTGAACACTGAAGCTTTCTTT
-	-	TRBV14	TRBJ2-1	CASSQDLSGFNEQFF	TGTGCCAGCAGCCAAGATCTTTCAGGGTTCAATGAGCAGTTCTTC
TRBD1	-	TRBV5-4	TRBJ1-1	CASSSGQGHTEAFF	TGTGCCAGCAGCTCAGGACAGGGGCACACTGAAGCTTTCTTT
-	-	TRBV30	TRBJ1-6	CACGRSYNSPLHF	TGTGCCTGTGGTCGGAGTTATAATTCACCCCTCCACTTT
-	-	TRBV9	TRBJ1-4	CASSVSLQAEKLFF	TGTGCCAGCAGCGTAAGCCTACAGGCTGAAAAACTGTTTTTT
-	-	TRBV10-1	TRBJ2-1	CASSENRGAYNEQFF	TGCGCCAGCAGTGAAAATAGGGGCGCCTACAATGAGCAGTTCTTC
TRBD1	-	TRBV10-3	TRBJ2-7	CAISATGGVYEQYF	TGTGCCATCAGCGCGACAGGGGGAGTATACGAGCAGTACTTC
-	-	TRBV5-8	TRBJ1-1	CASSFATTGPTEAFF	TGTGCCAGCAGCTTTGCAACCACAGGTCCCACTGAAGCTTTCTTT
-	-	TRBV14	TRBJ2-2	CASSQQTPNTGELFF	TGTGCCAGCAGCCAGCAAACACCGAACACCGGGGAGCTGTTTTTT
TRBD2	-	TRBV4-2	TRBJ2-5	CASSQEPRGAGETQYF	TGTGCCAGCAGCCAAGAGCCGCGGGGGGCCGGGGAGACCCAGTACTTC
-	once	TRBV6-1	TRBJ2-1	CASRGLSYNEQFF	TGTGCCAGCAGGGGGCTATCCTACAATGAGCAGTTCTTC
TRBD2	-	TRBV4-1	TRBJ2-5	CASSPGTSGRPLQETQYF	TGCGCCAGCAGCCCCGGGACTAGCGGGAGGCCCCTCCAAGAGACCCAGTACTTC
TRBD1	-	TRBV28	TRBJ2-7	CASSFRQGQYF	TGTGCCAGCAGTTTTCGACAGGGACAGTACTTC
-	once	TRBV5-8	TRBJ1-5	CASSSGGKQPQHF	TGTGCCAGCAGCTCGGGTGGAAAACAGCCCCAGCATTTT
TRBD1	once	TRBV18	TRBJ2-3	CASSRQGASSTDTQYF	TGTGCCAGTTCCCGACAGGGGGCCTCGAGCACAGATACGCAGTATTTT
-	-	TRBV7-9	TRBJ2-5	CASSKGGSQETQYF	TGTGCCAGCAGCAAAGGGGGTAGCCAAGAGACCCAGTACTTC
TRBD1	-	TRBV5-8	TRBJ2-2	CASSAGTAAGELFF	TGTGCCAGCAGCGCCGGGACAGCGGCCGGGGAGCTGTTTTTT
TRBD2	-	TRBV6-1	TRBJ2-7	CASTTSGASYEQYF	TGTGCCAGCACGACTAGCGGGGCGTCCTACGAGCAGTACTTC
-	-	TRBV7-8	TRBJ2-1	CASIPGWGTNEQFF	TGTGCCAGCATCCCAGGGTGGGGGACAAATGAGCAGTTCTTC
-	-	TRBV28	TRBJ1-2	CASSLKGRGGYGYTF	TGTGCCAGCAGTTTAAAGGGCAGGGGCGGCTATGGCTACACCTTC
-	-	TRBV6-4	TRBJ1-6	CASSDSGGSLHF	TGTGCCAGCAGTGACTCGGGAGGTTCCCTCCACTTT
-	-	TRBV6-5	TRBJ1-6	CASMEGSYNSPLHF	TGTGCCAGCATGGAGGGCTCCTATAATTCACCCCTCCACTTT
-	-	TRBV6-1	TRBJ2-1	CASSEPVSSYNEQFF	TGTGCCAGCAGTGAACCCGTAAGCTCCTACAATGAGCAGTTCTTC
-	-	TRBV9	TRBJ1-3	CASSPENSGNTIYF	TGTGCCAGCAGCCCCGAAAACTCTGGAAACACCATATATTTT
-	-	TRBV13	TRBJ2-7	CASSSPRGYEQYF	TGTGCCAGCAGCTCCCCCCGAGGGTACGAGCAGTACTTC
TRBD2	few	TRBV4-3	TRBJ2-3	CASSQGLAGENTQYF	TGCGCCAGCAGCCAGGGACTAGCGGGAGAGAATACGCAGTATTTT
-	-	TRBV19	TRBJ2-3	CASSIFDKTDTQYF	TGTGCCAGTAGTATTTTTGACAAAACAGATACGCAGTATTTT
-	-	TRBV6-5	TRBJ2-1	CASSSSGWGNNEQFF	TGTGCCAGCAGTTCTTCAGGTTGGGGTAACAATGAGCAGTTCTTC
TRBD2	-	TRBV6-4	TRBJ2-1	CASSEESGGGYNEQFF	TGTGCCAGCAGTGAAGAGAGCGGGGGCGGCTACAATGAGCAGTTCTTC